The rows below give T cell receptor beta chains drawn from one sample of a study of OX40 agonist ivuxolimab in advanced cancers. Profiled with immunoSEQ multiplex PCR; TCRdb holds only in-frame clones, not every one. The sample has tens of thousands of clones; around 84% are singletons. Sequenced material: CD4+ or CD8+ T cells sorted from blood, taken in a trial of the OX40 agonist ivuxolimab. The receptors come from an adult with an advanced solid tumor such as melanoma, head and neck, liver or kidney cancer. CDR3s include the opening cysteine and the closing phenylalanine or tryptophan. Fields, in order: J gene, V gene, D gene, clone size, CDR3 DNA, CDR3 protein. D genes are given only for firm matches. Clone sizes are given selectively: once, few, many, or a class where the clone is expanded.

J gene: TRBJ2-7
V gene: TRBV7-3
D gene: NA
clone size: NA
CDR3 DNA: TGTGCCAGCAGCTCAGGACACACGACTAGCTCCTACGAGCAGTACTTC
CDR3 protein: CASSSGHTTSSYEQYF

J gene: TRBJ2-1
V gene: TRBV2
D gene: NA
clone size: NA
CDR3 DNA: TGTGCCAGCAGTGAATACCGGGGCTCCTACAATGAGCAGTTCTTC
CDR3 protein: CASSEYRGSYNEQFF

J gene: TRBJ2-2
V gene: TRBV7-8
D gene: NA
clone size: few
CDR3 DNA: TGTGCCAGCAGCTTAGGAGGCCACGGGGCCGGCACCGGGGAGCTGTTTTTT
CDR3 protein: CASSLGGHGAGTGELFF

J gene: TRBJ2-1
V gene: TRBV7-2
D gene: NA
clone size: NA
CDR3 DNA: TGTGCCAGCAGCTCGGGATTAAGCTGGTCCCGATACAATGAGCAGTTCTTC
CDR3 protein: CASSSGLSWSRYNEQFF

J gene: TRBJ2-5
V gene: TRBV30
D gene: TRBD2
clone size: NA
CDR3 DNA: TGTGCCTGGAGTGTAATAGCGGGGGAGGCTGAGACCCAGTACTTC
CDR3 protein: CAWSVIAGEAETQYF

J gene: TRBJ2-1
V gene: TRBV30
D gene: NA
clone size: NA
CDR3 DNA: TGTGCCTGGAGGGGTATTCGCGGCTCCTACAATGAGCAGTTCTTC
CDR3 protein: CAWRGIRGSYNEQFF

J gene: TRBJ2-1
V gene: TRBV7-3
D gene: TRBD2
clone size: NA
CDR3 DNA: TGTGCCAGCAGCTACGGGACTAGCGGATTCAATGAGCAGTTCTTC
CDR3 protein: CASSYGTSGFNEQFF

J gene: TRBJ2-1
V gene: TRBV5-4
D gene: TRBD2
clone size: NA
CDR3 DNA: TGTGCCAGCAGCTTGGCCTTAGGAGCGGGGGGCGGGAGAAATGAGCAGTTCTTC
CDR3 protein: CASSLALGAGGGRNEQFF

J gene: TRBJ2-1
V gene: TRBV2
D gene: NA
clone size: NA
CDR3 DNA: TGTGCCAGCAGTAGGGACTCCATCGGTGAGCAGTTCTTC
CDR3 protein: CASSRDSIGEQFF

J gene: TRBJ2-3
V gene: TRBV21-1
D gene: NA
clone size: NA
CDR3 DNA: TGTGCCAGCAGCTGGTTTGGTGGACTTGAGGCAGATACGCAGTATTTT
CDR3 protein: CASSWFGGLEADTQYF

J gene: TRBJ1-5
V gene: TRBV30
D gene: TRBD1
clone size: NA
CDR3 DNA: TGTGCCTGGAGTGCCGGGACAGGGGGCCAGCCCCAGCATTTT
CDR3 protein: CAWSAGTGGQPQHF

J gene: TRBJ1-2
V gene: TRBV21-1
D gene: NA
clone size: few
CDR3 DNA: TGTGCCAGCAGCAGGGCGGGACTCCCTCTTAGTAACTATGGCTACACCTTC
CDR3 protein: CASSRAGLPLSNYGYTF

J gene: TRBJ2-1
V gene: TRBV9
D gene: TRBD2
clone size: NA
CDR3 DNA: TGTGCCAGCAGCGGTAGCGGGAGGGCCTGGAATGAGCAGTTCTTC
CDR3 protein: CASSGSGRAWNEQFF

J gene: TRBJ1-1
V gene: TRBV9
D gene: NA
clone size: NA
CDR3 DNA: TGTGCCAGCAGCGTTACAGGGAACACTGAAGCTTTCTTT
CDR3 protein: CASSVTGNTEAFF

J gene: TRBJ1-1
V gene: TRBV6-1
D gene: NA
clone size: NA
CDR3 DNA: TGTGCCAGCAGTGAGCTAGGGGCCCTGAACACTGAAGCTTTCTTT
CDR3 protein: CASSELGALNTEAFF

J gene: TRBJ1-5
V gene: TRBV27
D gene: TRBD1
clone size: NA
CDR3 DNA: TGTGCCAGCAGTCCATGGACAGGGGGCAATCAGCCCCAGCATTTT
CDR3 protein: CASSPWTGGNQPQHF

J gene: TRBJ2-2
V gene: TRBV7-8
D gene: NA
clone size: NA
CDR3 DNA: TGTGCCAGCAGCTTAGACGGTTGGAACACCGGGGAGCTGTTTTTT
CDR3 protein: CASSLDGWNTGELFF

J gene: TRBJ2-3
V gene: TRBV4-1
D gene: NA
clone size: NA
CDR3 DNA: TGCGCCAGCAGCCAAGATGGGACCACCACAGATACGCAGTATTTT
CDR3 protein: CASSQDGTTTDTQYF

J gene: TRBJ2-1
V gene: TRBV19
D gene: NA
clone size: NA
CDR3 DNA: TGTGCCAGTAAGGGAAGGGGTCAATCCAATGAGCAGTTCTTC
CDR3 protein: CASKGRGQSNEQFF

J gene: TRBJ1-4
V gene: TRBV15
D gene: NA
clone size: NA
CDR3 DNA: TGTGCCACCAGCAGAGATGGCTGGCACGAGGGACTTCGCCTTGCAACTAATGAAAAACTGTTTTTT
CDR3 protein: CATSRDGWHEGLRLATNEKLFF

J gene: TRBJ2-5
V gene: TRBV5-1
D gene: TRBD2
clone size: NA
CDR3 DNA: TGCGCCAGCAGCCGGCAGGGCGGGGGAGGAGAGACCCAGTACTTC
CDR3 protein: CASSRQGGGGETQYF

J gene: TRBJ2-5
V gene: TRBV5-1
D gene: NA
clone size: NA
CDR3 DNA: TGCGCCAGCAAAGCAGGATCGGCGGAGACCCAGTACTTC
CDR3 protein: CASKAGSAETQYF

J gene: TRBJ1-5
V gene: TRBV6-5
D gene: NA
clone size: NA
CDR3 DNA: TGTGCCAGCAGTTACTCCGGTGCTAATCAGCCCCAGCATTTT
CDR3 protein: CASSYSGANQPQHF

J gene: TRBJ1-1
V gene: TRBV7-3
D gene: TRBD1
clone size: few
CDR3 DNA: TGTGCCAGCAGCCACGGACAGGGAGGAACGGGCGGGGCTGAAGCTTTCTTT
CDR3 protein: CASSHGQGGTGGAEAFF

J gene: TRBJ1-2
V gene: TRBV5-1
D gene: TRBD1
clone size: NA
CDR3 DNA: TGCGCCAGCAGCTTGGCTTCGACAGGGGGAGCTAACTATGGCTACACCTTC
CDR3 protein: CASSLASTGGANYGYTF

J gene: TRBJ2-7
V gene: TRBV29-1
D gene: NA
clone size: NA
CDR3 DNA: TGCAGCGTTGGGAAGAGCTCCTACGAGCAGTACTTC
CDR3 protein: CSVGKSSYEQYF

J gene: TRBJ2-1
V gene: TRBV11-2
D gene: NA
clone size: NA
CDR3 DNA: TGTGCCAGCAGCTTAGCCCTAGCGTTGAATGAGCAGTTCTTC
CDR3 protein: CASSLALALNEQFF

J gene: TRBJ2-7
V gene: TRBV5-4
D gene: TRBD1
clone size: NA
CDR3 DNA: TGTGCCAGCAGCCTGGGACAGGGGGCCTACGAGCAGTACTTC
CDR3 protein: CASSLGQGAYEQYF

J gene: TRBJ2-7
V gene: TRBV4-1
D gene: NA
clone size: NA
CDR3 DNA: TGCGCCAGCAGCCCGGGGTCTTCCTACGAGCAGTACTTC
CDR3 protein: CASSPGSSYEQYF

J gene: TRBJ2-5
V gene: TRBV7-7
D gene: NA
clone size: NA
CDR3 DNA: TGTGCTAGCAGCCTCTTTAGTCCCGGGACGTTGCAAGAGACCCAGTACTTC
CDR3 protein: CASSLFSPGTLQETQYF

J gene: TRBJ1-5
V gene: TRBV2
D gene: NA
clone size: many
CDR3 DNA: TGTGCCAGCAGTGAACGGGGGACCAATCAGCCCCAGCATTTT
CDR3 protein: CASSERGTNQPQHF

J gene: TRBJ1-4
V gene: TRBV5-6
D gene: NA
clone size: NA
CDR3 DNA: TGTGCCAGCAGCTTTCTCCAGGGGCTGCCTAAACTGTTTTTT
CDR3 protein: CASSFLQGLPKLFF

J gene: TRBJ2-5
V gene: TRBV19
D gene: NA
clone size: NA
CDR3 DNA: TGTGCCAGCGCAGAAGCTGAGACCCAGTACTTC
CDR3 protein: CASAEAETQYF